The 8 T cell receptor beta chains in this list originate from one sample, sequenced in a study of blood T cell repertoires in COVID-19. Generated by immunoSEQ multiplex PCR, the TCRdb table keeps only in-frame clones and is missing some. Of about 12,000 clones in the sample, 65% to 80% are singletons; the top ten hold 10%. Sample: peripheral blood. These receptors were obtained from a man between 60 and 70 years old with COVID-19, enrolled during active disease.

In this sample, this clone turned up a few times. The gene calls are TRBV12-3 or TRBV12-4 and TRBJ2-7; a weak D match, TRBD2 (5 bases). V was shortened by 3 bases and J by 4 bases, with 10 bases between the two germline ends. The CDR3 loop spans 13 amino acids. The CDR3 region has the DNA TGTGCCAGCAGTTTCGGTCGGGGATACGAGCAGTACGTC. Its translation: CASSFGRGYEQYV.

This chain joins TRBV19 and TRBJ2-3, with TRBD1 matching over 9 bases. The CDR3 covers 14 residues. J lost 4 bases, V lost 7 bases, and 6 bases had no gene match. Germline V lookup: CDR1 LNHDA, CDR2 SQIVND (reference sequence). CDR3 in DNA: TGTGCCAGTATTGGACAGGGGAGCGCAGATACGCAGTATTTT. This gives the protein CASIGQGSADTQYF.

CDR3: CASSLRVGEQFF. CDR3 nucleotides: TGTGCCAGCAGTCTGAGGGTGGGAGAGCAGTTCTTC. The rearrangement links TRBV3-1 (or the pseudogene TRBV3-2) to TRBJ2-1, with D tentatively TRBD2 (5 bases). Germline values: CDR1 LGHDT, CDR2 YNNKEL (reference sequence). The CDR3 runs 12 residues. Trimming removed 6 bases at V and 10 bases at J, with 13 bases between.

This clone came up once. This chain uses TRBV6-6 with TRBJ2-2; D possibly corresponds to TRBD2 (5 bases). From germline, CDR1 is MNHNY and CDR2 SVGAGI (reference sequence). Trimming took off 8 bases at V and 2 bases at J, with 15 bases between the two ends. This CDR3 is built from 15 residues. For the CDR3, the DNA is TGTGCCAGCCCGCCGAGCGGAGCTAACACCGGGGAGCTGTTTTTT. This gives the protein CASPPSGANTGELFF.

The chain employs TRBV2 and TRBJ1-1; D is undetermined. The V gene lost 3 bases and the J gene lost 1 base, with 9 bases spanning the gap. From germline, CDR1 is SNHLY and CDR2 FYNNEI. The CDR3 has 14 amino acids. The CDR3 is CASSDVSKNTEAFF. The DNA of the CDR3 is TGTGCCAGCAGTGACGTCAGTAAGAACACTGAAGCTTTCTTT.

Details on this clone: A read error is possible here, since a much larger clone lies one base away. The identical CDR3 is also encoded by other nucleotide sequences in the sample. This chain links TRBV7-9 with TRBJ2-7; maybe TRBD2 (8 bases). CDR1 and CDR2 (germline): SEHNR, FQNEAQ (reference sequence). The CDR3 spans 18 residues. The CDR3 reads CASRLGGGAGGASYEQYF. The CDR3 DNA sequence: TGTGCCAGCCGCTTAGGGGGCGGCGCGGGGGGCGCATCCTACGAGCAGTACTTC.

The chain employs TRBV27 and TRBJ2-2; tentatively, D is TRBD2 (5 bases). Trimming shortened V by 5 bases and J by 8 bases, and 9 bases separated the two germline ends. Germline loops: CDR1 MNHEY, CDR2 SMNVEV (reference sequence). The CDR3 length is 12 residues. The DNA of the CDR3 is TGTGCCAGCAGTCTTGGCGGGGGGGAGCTGTTTTTT. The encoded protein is CASSLGGGELFF.

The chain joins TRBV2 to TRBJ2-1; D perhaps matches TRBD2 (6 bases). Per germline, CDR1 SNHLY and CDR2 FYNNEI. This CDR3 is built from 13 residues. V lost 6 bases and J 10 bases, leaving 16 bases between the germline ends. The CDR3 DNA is TGTGCCAGCAGGCAGCGGGTGGAGGGGGAGCAGTTCTTC. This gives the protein CASRQRVEGEQFF.